This entry concerns a single TCR beta chain. Which antigen it targets is not known. Per-nucleotide qualities are absent, and no much larger clonotype sits a single base away. The data were taken from a study of T cell changes during pregnancy in multiple sclerosis (dated by TCRdb to the late 2010s). General notes on the study: Changes in the T cell repertoire over the course of pregnancy were examined in this study in women with multiple sclerosis.

The library was generated by the immunoSEQ multiplex PCR assay. This immuneACCESS table, as held by TCRdb, lists in-frame sequences with V and J called but not all clones. Of the missing ones, under half trace to an unresolved V gene in checked studies; the others have no known cause. The sample profile shows approximately 40,000 clones; approximately 90% of them were found once. In total, the top ten clones hold roughly 0.5% of the sample. The germline V gene sets CDR1 to SGDLS and CDR2 to YYNGEE. Taken from cysteine to phenylalanine, the CDR3 has 16 residues. The retained sequence is limited to the CDR3, 48 bases, with the frame set at the first base. V loses 1 base, J loses 0 bases, and the germline ends lie 11 bases apart.

The sequence was collected from a female donor with multiple sclerosis, enrolled in a pregnancy study. The sequenced sample was CD4+ T cells from peripheral blood mononuclear cells, obtained in the third trimester of pregnancy. The V and J genes are TRBV9 and TRBJ1-3; too little of a D gene remains to name it. The nucleotides read TGTGCCAGCAGCGTAAGCGGCAGCCTCTCTGGAAACACCATATATTTT. The encoded protein is CASSVSGSLSGNTIYF.